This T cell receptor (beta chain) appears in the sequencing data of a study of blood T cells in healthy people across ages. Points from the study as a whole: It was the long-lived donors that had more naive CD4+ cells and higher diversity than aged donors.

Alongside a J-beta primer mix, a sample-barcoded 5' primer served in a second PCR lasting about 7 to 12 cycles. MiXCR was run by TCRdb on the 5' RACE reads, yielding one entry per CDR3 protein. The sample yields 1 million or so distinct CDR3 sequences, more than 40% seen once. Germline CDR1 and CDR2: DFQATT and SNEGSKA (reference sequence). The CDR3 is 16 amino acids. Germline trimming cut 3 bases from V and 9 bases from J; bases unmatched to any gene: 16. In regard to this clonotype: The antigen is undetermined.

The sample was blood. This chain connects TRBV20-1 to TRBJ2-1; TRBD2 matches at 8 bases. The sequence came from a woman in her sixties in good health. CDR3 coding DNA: TGCAGTGCTAGGGGGACTAGAGTGGGTGGGAACAGTGAGCAGTTCTTC. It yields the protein CSARGTRVGGNSEQFF.